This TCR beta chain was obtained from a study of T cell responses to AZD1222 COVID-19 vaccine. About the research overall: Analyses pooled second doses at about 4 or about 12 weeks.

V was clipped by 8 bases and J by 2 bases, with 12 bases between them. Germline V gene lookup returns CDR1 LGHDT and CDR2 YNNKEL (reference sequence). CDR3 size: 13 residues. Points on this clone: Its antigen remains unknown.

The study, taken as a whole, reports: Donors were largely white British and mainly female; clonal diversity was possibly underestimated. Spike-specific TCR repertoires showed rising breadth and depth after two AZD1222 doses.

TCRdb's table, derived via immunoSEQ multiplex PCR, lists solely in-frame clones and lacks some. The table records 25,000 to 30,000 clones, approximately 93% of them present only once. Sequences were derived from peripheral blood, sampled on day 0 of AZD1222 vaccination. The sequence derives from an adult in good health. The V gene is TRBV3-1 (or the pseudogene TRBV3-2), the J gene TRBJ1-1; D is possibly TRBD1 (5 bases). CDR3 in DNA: TGTGCCAGCCCGGGGACGGAAAACACTGAAGCTTTCTTT. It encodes CASPGTENTEAFF.